This entry lists 3 T cell receptor beta chains sequenced from one sample in a study of T-cell reconstitution after alpha-beta-depleted transplantation in children. TCRbeta library preparation incorporated unique molecular identifiers. Each CDR3 protein gets one entry after TCRdb re-called the PCR reads with MiXCR. The sample gives 100,000 or so distinct CDR3 sequences, more than 20% of which show up once; about 22% is in the top ten. This material consisted of PBMCs, taken before TCRalphabeta/CD19-depleted stem cell transplant. The receptors stem from a boy aged 2 to 9 with acute lymphoblastic leukemia, due to receive a stem cell transplant.

J is TRBJ2-3 and V is TRBV12-3 or TRBV12-4, with D possibly TRBD2 on 6 matching bases. The CDR3 is 15 residues long. V was shortened by 5 bases and J by 4 bases, with 16 bases between the two germline ends. This CDR3 is CASSRSGGVPDTQYF. The CDR3 DNA follows: TGTGCCAGCAGTCGTAGCGGAGGGGTTCCAGATACGCAGTATTTT.

This clonotype was seen ten or more times. The chain recombines TRBV5-6 with TRBJ2-1; D gene ambiguous. The V gene's germline CDR1 is SGHDT and CDR2 YYEEEE. CDR3 length: 11 amino acids. The V end was cut by 4 bases, the J end by 12 bases, with 11 bases between. CDR3 nucleotide sequence: TGTGCCAGCAGCCGAGAGAAAGGGCAGTTCTTC. This translates into CASSREKGQFF. Drawing the rest from reference TRBV5-6 and TRBJ2-1, the complete variable domain is DAGVTQSPTHLIKTRGQQVTLRCSPKSGHDTVSWYQQALGQGPQFIFQYYEEEERQRGNFPDRFSGHQFPNYSSELNVNALLLGDSALYLCASSREKGQFFGPGTRLTVL.

V usage is TRBV4-2 and J usage is TRBJ1-4, with D uncertain. CDR1 LGHNA and CDR2 YNFKEQ come from the germline V gene. V lost 1 base and J 2 bases, leaving 11 bases between the germline ends. The CDR3 loop spans 16 amino acids. This chain's CDR3 is CASSQASRSTNEKLFF. CDR3 nucleotides: TGTGCCAGCAGCCAAGCCTCAAGATCCACTAATGAAAAACTGTTTTTT.